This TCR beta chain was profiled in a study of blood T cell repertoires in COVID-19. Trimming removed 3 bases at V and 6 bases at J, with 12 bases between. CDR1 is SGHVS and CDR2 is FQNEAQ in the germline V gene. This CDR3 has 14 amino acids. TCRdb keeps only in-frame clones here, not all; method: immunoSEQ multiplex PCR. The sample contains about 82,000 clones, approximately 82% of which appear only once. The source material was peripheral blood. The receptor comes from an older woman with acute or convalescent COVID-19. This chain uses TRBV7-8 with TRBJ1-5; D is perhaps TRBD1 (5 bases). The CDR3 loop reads CASSFISGGQPQHF. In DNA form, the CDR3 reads TGTGCCAGCAGCTTCATAAGCGGGGGTCAGCCCCAGCATTTT.